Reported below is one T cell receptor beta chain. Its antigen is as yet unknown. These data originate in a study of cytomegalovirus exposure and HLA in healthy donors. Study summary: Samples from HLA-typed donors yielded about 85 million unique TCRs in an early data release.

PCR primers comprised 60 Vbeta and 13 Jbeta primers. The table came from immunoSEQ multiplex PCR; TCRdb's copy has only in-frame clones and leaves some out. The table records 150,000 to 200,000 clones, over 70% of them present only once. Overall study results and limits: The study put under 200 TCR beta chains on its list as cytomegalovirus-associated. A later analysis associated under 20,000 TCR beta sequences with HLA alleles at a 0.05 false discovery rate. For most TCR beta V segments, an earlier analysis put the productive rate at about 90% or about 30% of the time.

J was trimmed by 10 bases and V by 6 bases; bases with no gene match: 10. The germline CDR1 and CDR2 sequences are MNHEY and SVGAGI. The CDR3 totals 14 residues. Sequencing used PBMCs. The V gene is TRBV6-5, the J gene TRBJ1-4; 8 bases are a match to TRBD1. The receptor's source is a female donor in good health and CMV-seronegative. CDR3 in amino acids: CASSQDRELVKLFF. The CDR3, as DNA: TGTGCCAGCAGCCAGGACAGGGAGCTCGTAAAACTGTTTTTT.